The following is a T cell receptor beta chain sequence with its context. Germline V lookup: CDR1 ENHRY, CDR2 SYGVKD. The CDR3 runs to 13 residues. The V gene lost 3 bases and the J gene lost 8 bases, with 13 bases spanning the gap. This sample is part of a study of blood T cell repertoires in COVID-19. Repertoires were generated with immunoSEQ multiplex PCR, while TCRdb's copy carries only in-frame clones and drops some. The table shows around 160,000 clones, with approximately 80% occurring only once. The rearrangement uses TRBV10-3 and TRBJ1-2, with no clear D. What was sequenced was peripheral blood. The TCR sequence derives from a human donor with acute or convalescent COVID-19. The donor label of this sample is uncertain. CDR3 sequence (DNA): TGTGCCATCAGTGACCCGGGGATGCTCGGCTACACCTTC. Protein sequence: CAISDPGMLGYTF.